A single count supports the clone carrying this T cell receptor (beta chain). This CDR3 comprises 13 residues. CDR1 LNHDA and CDR2 SQIVND come from the germline V gene (reference sequence). Trimming shortened V by 5 bases and J by 7 bases, and 14 bases separated the two germline ends. This sample was taken from a study of OX40 agonist ivuxolimab in advanced cancers. Measured with immunoSEQ multiplex PCR; TCRdb has only the in-frame clones, and not every one. The sample includes more than 40,000 clones, about four fifths of them seen just once. The genes are TRBV19 and TRBJ1-1; D might be TRBD1 (5 bases). This receptor was obtained from an adult with an advanced solid tumor such as melanoma, head and neck, liver or kidney cancer. The starting material was CD4+ or CD8+ T cells sorted from blood, obtained in a trial of the OX40 agonist ivuxolimab. CDR3 sequence reads: CASSRGYQGEAFF. CDR3 sequence (DNA): TGTGCCAGTAGTCGAGGTTATCAGGGTGAAGCTTTCTTT.